This T cell receptor beta chain is drawn from a study of blood T cell repertoires in COVID-19. Repertoires were generated with immunoSEQ multiplex PCR, while TCRdb's copy carries only in-frame clones and drops some. The sample carries 250,000 to 350,000 clones, around 82% recorded once. V was clipped by 6 bases and J by 5 bases, with 16 bases between them. This CDR3 is built from 15 residues. Germline V gene sequence: CDR1 LGHNA, CDR2 YSLEER. The clonotype comes from a human donor with COVID-19, enrolled during active disease. The donor label of this sample is uncertain. The chain carries TRBV4-3 and TRBJ2-2; maybe TRBD1 (6 bases). The material sequenced was peripheral blood. In DNA form, the CDR3 reads TGCGCCAGCAGGCACGGTACAGGGCAAACCGGGGAGCTGTTTTTT. It is translated as CASRHGTGQTGELFF.